This T cell receptor beta chain emerged from a study of blood T cell repertoires in COVID-19 (dated by TCRdb to about 2020). For context, the study as a whole: Samples from collaborators originated in the United States, Italy and Spain and spanned both the acute and convalescent phases of COVID-19. Subjects who had been exposed to COVID-19, were actively infected with it, or had recovered from it provided the deeply sampled blood TCRbeta repertoires that made up the dataset. The sample metadata nearly always contained a de-identified subject ID, COVID-19 status, age in years and sex. The repertoires were made available in a free public database intended to serve as a resource for research on the immune response to SARS-CoV-2. The samples were drawn from the first 160 participants of the ongoing ImmuneRACE study and from more than 1,000 subjects provided by 6 global collaborators. HLA class I and class II types, where available, came from metadata supplied by the sample provider rather than from assay-based typing. The material from the prospective study consisted of cDNA or gDNA derived from T cells, B-cell-depleted T cells, or PBMCs.

V trim: 5 bases; J trim: 7 bases; unmatched bases: 7. CDR1 and CDR2, looked up from the germline V gene, are SGHTA and FQGNSA. Measured from the cysteine to the phenylalanine, the CDR3 is 15 residues long. The retained sequence is limited to the CDR3, 45 bases, with the frame set at the first base. Broader findings and caveats from the paper: The quantity of clinical and demographic metadata differed by source and by participant and was supplied without curation.

With respect to this clone: Its antigen target is currently unknown. No qualities accompany the bases; no much larger clone lies one base away.

Whole blood was collected in K2EDTA tubes by collaborating institutions according to the institutions' own protocols. For TCRbeta analysis, collaborators shipped samples as frozen whole blood, isolated PBMCs, or DNA extracted from either of those sample types. The immunoSEQ Assay, a bias-controlled multiplex PCR, was used to amplify TCRbeta CDR3 regions from genomic DNA. Turning to the authors' computational methods: The number of nucleated cells in each sample was estimated by amplification of reference gene primers within the assay. To quantify the absolute abundance of each unique TCRbeta CDR3 rearrangement, sequence reads were collapsed and filtered. For each sample, productive Simpson clonality was calculated as the square root of Simpson's diversity index across productive rearrangements. This is the immuneACCESS table as TCRdb keeps it, with only in-frame sequences that have V and J called. A part of the clones is gone; compared with another copy, unresolved V genes explain less than half, and the rest is unexplained. V and J calls and clone size are as listed in that table; D and trimming were resolved from the DNA. Recorded for this sample are 70,000 or so clones; more than 75% of them occurred a single time. The ten largest clones capture around 1.5% of the sample.

The V gene is TRBV7-2 and the J gene is TRBJ2-1, with 11 middle bases fitting TRBD2. The TCR was taken from a human donor in a cohort sampled during active COVID-19. The source material was peripheral blood. The DNA sequence is TGTGCCAGCAGCATTAGCGGGAGGGGGTTGAATGAGCAGTTCTTC. It encodes CASSISGRGLNEQFF.